The 15 T cell receptor beta chains given below trace back to one sample, sequenced in a study of OX40 agonist ivuxolimab in advanced cancers. TCRdb's table, derived via immunoSEQ multiplex PCR, lists solely in-frame clones and lacks some. There are under 70,000 clones in the sample; 85% occur only once, and over 4% lies in the top ten. The material sequenced was CD4+ or CD8+ T cells sorted from blood, taken in a trial of the OX40 agonist ivuxolimab. The source of these receptors is an adult with an advanced solid tumor such as melanoma, head and neck, liver or kidney cancer.

The chain has TRBV28 and TRBJ1-4, with unresolved D. The CDR3 is made up of 11 amino acids. V was cut by 10 bases and J by 5 bases, with 8 bases left in between. Per the germline V gene, CDR1 is MDHEN and CDR2 is SYDVKM. CDR3 in DNA: TGTGCCATTAAGGGCAATGAAAAACTGTTTTTT. Residues: CAIKGNEKLFF.

The chain recombines TRBV5-1 with TRBJ2-7; D could derive from TRBD1 or TRBD2 (6 bases each). V gave up 0 bases and J gave up 7 bases, with 11 bases separating them. The V gene's germline CDR1 is SGHRS and CDR2 YFSETQ. CDR3 length equals 13 residues. The DNA of the CDR3 is TGCGCCAGCAGCTTGGAAGGGGGGAAAGAGCAGTACTTC. It encodes CASSLEGGKEQYF. Full variable domain (rest looked up from reference TRBV5-1 and TRBJ2-7): KAGVTQTPRYLIKTRGQQVTLSCSPISGHRSVSWYQQTPGQGLQFLFEYFSETQRNKGNFPGRFSGRQFSNSRSEMNVSTLELGDSALYLCASSLEGGKEQYFGPGTRLTVT.

The chain combines TRBV28 with TRBJ1-1; D is unclear. CDR1 and CDR2 (germline): MDHEN, SYDVKM. V shed 3 bases and J shed 8 bases, with 10 bases lying between them. This CDR3 has 12 residues. The CDR3: CASSFPPLEAFF. CDR3 sequence (DNA): TGTGCCAGCAGTTTCCCGCCTCTAGAAGCTTTCTTT.

This clone was detected a few times. J is TRBJ1-2 and V is TRBV5-4; D is unresolved. The CDR3 consists of 14 residues. Germline V gives CDR1 SGHNT, CDR2 YYREEE (reference sequence). Trimming left V 2 bases short and J 8 bases short, with 16 bases between. CDR3 sequence: CASSFGRWEYGYTF. The CDR3 coding sequence is TGTGCCAGCAGCTTTGGGCGCTGGGAGTACGGCTACACCTTC.

The chain uses TRBV11-3 and TRBJ2-3, with 11 bases that match TRBD2. The ends lost 3 bases at V and 4 bases at J; junction bases unmatched: 6. CDR3 length: 16 amino acids. Germline lookup yields CDR1 SGHNT and CDR2 YENEEA. The CDR3 bases are TGTGCCAGCAGCTTGGATAGCGGGAGGGCCCCAGATACGCAGTATTTT. Translating gives CASSLDSGRAPDTQYF. Full variable domain (outside the CDR3, taken from reference TRBV11-3 and TRBJ2-3): EAGVVQSPRYKIIEKKQPVAFWCNPISGHNTLYWYLQNLGQGPELLIRYENEEAVDDSQLPKDRFSAERLKGVDSTLKIQPAELGDSAVYLCASSLDSGRAPDTQYFGPGTRLTVL.

The chain links TRBV7-2 to TRBJ2-1; 10 nucleotides agree with TRBD2. V shed 5 bases and J 6 bases; nucleotides not matched to a gene: 10. The CDR3 has 16 residues. Germline V CDR1 and CDR2: SGHTA, FQGNSA. DNA for the CDR3: TGTGCCAGCAGCCCTTCTAGCGGGGGCCGGGGCAATGAGCAGTTCTTC. As protein: CASSPSSGGRGNEQFF.

The chain has TRBV4-1 and TRBJ1-1; 7 nucleotides agree with TRBD1. This CDR3 is built from 16 residues. Germline V gene lookup returns CDR1 MGHRA and CDR2 YSYEKL. J was trimmed by 3 bases and V by 4 bases; bases with no gene match: 11. Written as DNA, the CDR3 is TGCGCCAGCAGCCTGTCCTCCGGGACAGCACACACTGAAGCTTTCTTT. It encodes CASSLSSGTAHTEAFF.

The rearrangement links TRBV25-1 to TRBJ2-3, with D perhaps TRBD1 (6 bases). CDR3 size: 15 residues. Germline loops: CDR1 MGHDK, CDR2 SYGVNS. V was trimmed by 3 bases and J by 2 bases, leaving 12 bases between them. The DNA of the CDR3 is TGTGCCAGCAGTGACGGACAGCTTAACACAGATACGCAGTATTTT. Residues: CASSDGQLNTDTQYF. Filled out from reference TRBV25-1 and TRBJ2-3, the complete variable domain reads EADIYQTPRYLVIGTGKKITLECSQTMGHDKMYWYQQDPGMELHLIHYSYGVNSTEKGDLSSESTVSRIRTEHFPLTLESARPSHTSQYLCASSDGQLNTDTQYFGPGTRLTVL.

The chain is built from TRBV19 and TRBJ2-3, with D possibly being TRBD1 (5 bases). The CDR3 covers 12 residues. The V end was cut by 4 bases, the J end by 4 bases, with 6 bases between. The germline CDR1 and CDR2 sequences are LNHDA and SQIVND (reference sequence). CDR3 bases: TGTGCCAGTAGTAAACAGGCAGATACGCAGTATTTT. Translating gives CASSKQADTQYF.

V is TRBV13 and J is TRBJ1-2; a possible D gene is TRBD1 (6 bases). The CDR3 is made up of 15 amino acids. V was trimmed by 3 bases and J by 0 bases, leaving 11 bases between them. CDR1 and CDR2 (germline): PRHDT, FYEKMQ (reference sequence). The CDR3, as DNA: TGTGCCAGCAGCTTGGACGGACAGTCTAACTATGGCTACACCTTC. It specifies CASSLDGQSNYGYTF.

The V gene is TRBV6-1, the J gene TRBJ2-7, with TRBD2 identical over 7 bases. CDR1 MNHNS and CDR2 SASEGT come from the germline V gene. V was clipped by 4 bases and J by 1 base; unmatched bases: 7. This CDR3 is 15 amino acids long. The CDR3 here is CASSAQRTSSYEQYF. CDR3 sequence (DNA): TGTGCCAGCAGTGCCCAAAGGACTAGTTCCTACGAGCAGTACTTC.

The rearrangement uses TRBV10-3 and TRBJ1-2, with a possible D match to TRBD1 (6 bases). The V and J ends lost 10 bases and 7 bases respectively, with 13 bases between them. The CDR3 is 11 residues long. In germline, CDR1 is ENHRY, CDR2 SYGVKD. CDR3 in amino acids: CASAYRVGYTF. In nucleotides, the CDR3 is TGTGCCAGCGCTTACAGGGTTGGCTACACCTTC.

The rearrangement joins TRBV11-2 to TRBJ1-2; a possible D gene is TRBD1 (6 bases). The CDR3 totals 14 residues. V shed 5 bases and J shed 5 bases, with 15 bases lying between them. Germline V lookup: CDR1 SGHAT, CDR2 FQNNGV. The CDR3 protein is CASSPTQGPYGYTF. The CDR3 DNA is TGTGCCAGCAGCCCCACACAGGGCCCTTATGGCTACACCTTC.

The chain has TRBV5-5 and TRBJ2-7; perhaps TRBD1 as D (6 bases). This CDR3 has 13 residues. V lost 1 base to trimming and J lost 2 bases, with 7 bases between them. Germline loops: CDR1 SGHKS, CDR2 YYEKEE (reference sequence). The chain's CDR3 is CASSLYRAYEQYF. The CDR3 coding sequence is TGTGCCAGCAGCTTGTACAGGGCCTACGAGCAGTACTTC. Full variable domain (remainder filled in from reference TRBV5-5 and TRBJ2-7): DAGVTQSPTHLIKTRGQQVTLRCSPISGHKSVSWYQQVLGQGPQFIFQYYEKEERGRGNFPDRFSARQFPNYSSELNVNALLLGDSALYLCASSLYRAYEQYFGPGTRLTVT.

The V and J genes are TRBV5-4 and TRBJ1-4; D call uncertain. This CDR3 contains 14 residues. The ends were cut back, 0 bases at V and 5 bases at J, with 8 bases in the middle. Germline lookup yields CDR1 SGHNT and CDR2 YYREEE (reference sequence). The CDR3 DNA is TGTGCCAGCAGCTTGGGGTCTGAAAATGAAAAACTGTTTTTT. It encodes CASSLGSENEKLFF. Combining the CDR3 with reference TRBV5-4 and TRBJ1-4 gives the whole variable domain ETGVTQSPTHLIKTRGQQVTLRCSSQSGHNTVSWYQQALGQGPQFIFQYYREEENGRGNFPPRFSGLQFPNYSSELNVNALELDDSALYLCASSLGSENEKLFFGSGTQLSVL.